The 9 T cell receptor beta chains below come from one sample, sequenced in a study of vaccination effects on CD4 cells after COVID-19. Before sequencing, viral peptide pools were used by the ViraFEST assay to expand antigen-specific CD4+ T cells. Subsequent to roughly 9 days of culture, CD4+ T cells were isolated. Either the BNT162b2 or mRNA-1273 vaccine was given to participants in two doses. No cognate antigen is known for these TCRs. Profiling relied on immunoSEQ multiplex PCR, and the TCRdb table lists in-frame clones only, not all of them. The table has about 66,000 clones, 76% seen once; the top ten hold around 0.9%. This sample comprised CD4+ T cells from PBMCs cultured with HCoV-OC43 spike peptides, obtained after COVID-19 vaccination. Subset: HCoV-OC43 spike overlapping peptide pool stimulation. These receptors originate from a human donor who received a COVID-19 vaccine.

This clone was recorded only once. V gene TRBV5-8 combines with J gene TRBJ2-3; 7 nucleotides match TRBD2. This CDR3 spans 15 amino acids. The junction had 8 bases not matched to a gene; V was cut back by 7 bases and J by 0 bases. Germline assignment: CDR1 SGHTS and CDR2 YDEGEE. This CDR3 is CASPNWEGSTDTQYF. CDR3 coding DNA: TGTGCCAGCCCAAATTGGGAGGGAAGCACAGATACGCAGTATTTT.

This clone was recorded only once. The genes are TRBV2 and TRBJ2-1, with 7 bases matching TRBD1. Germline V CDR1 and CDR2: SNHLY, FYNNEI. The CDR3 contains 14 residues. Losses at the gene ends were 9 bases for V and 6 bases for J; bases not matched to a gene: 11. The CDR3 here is CASFPRQGGNEQFF. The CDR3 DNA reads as TGTGCCAGTTTCCCACGACAGGGCGGCAATGAGCAGTTCTTC.

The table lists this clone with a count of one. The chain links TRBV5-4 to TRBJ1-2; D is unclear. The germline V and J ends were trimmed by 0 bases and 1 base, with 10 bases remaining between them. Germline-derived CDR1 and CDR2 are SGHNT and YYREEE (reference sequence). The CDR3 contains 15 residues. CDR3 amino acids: CASSLELGNNYGYTF. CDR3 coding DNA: TGTGCCAGCAGCTTGGAATTGGGTAATAACTATGGCTACACCTTC.

The CDR3 DNA follows: TGTGCCAGCAGCCACGGCGGGGTGGGGGAGACCCAGTACTTC. This sequence encodes CASSHGGVGETQYF. The chain couples TRBV4-2 to TRBJ2-5; the D gene is possibly TRBD2 (6 bases). Germline CDR1 is LGHNA and CDR2 is YNFKEQ. Deletions cut 3 bases from V and 5 bases from J, with 13 bases between. The CDR3 covers 14 residues.

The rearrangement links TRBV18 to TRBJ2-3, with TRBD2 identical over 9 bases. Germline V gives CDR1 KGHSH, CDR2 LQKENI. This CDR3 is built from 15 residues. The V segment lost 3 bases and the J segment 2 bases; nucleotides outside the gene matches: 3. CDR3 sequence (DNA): TGTGCCAGCTCACCCCTAGCGGGGTTCACAGATACGCAGTATTTT. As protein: CASSPLAGFTDTQYF.

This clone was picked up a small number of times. For the CDR3, the DNA is TGCGCCAGCAGCTTGGTCGGGTTTGAGCAGTTCTTC. This encodes CASSLVGFEQFF. This sequence joins TRBV5-1 and TRBJ2-1; unclear D gene. Germline V gene data show CDR1 as SGHRS and CDR2 as YFSETQ. Trimming shortened V by 0 bases and J by 9 bases, and 7 bases separated the two germline ends. This CDR3 is 12 amino acids long.

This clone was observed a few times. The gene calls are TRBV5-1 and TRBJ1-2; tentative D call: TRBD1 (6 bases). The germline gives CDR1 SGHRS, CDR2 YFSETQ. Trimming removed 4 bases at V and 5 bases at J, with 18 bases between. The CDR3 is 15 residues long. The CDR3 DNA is TGCGCCAGCAGCCCGTGGGACAAAGCTCATTATGGCTACACCTTC. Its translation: CASSPWDKAHYGYTF.

This chain's CDR3 is CASTSRRSDTQYF. The CDR3 region has the DNA TGTGCCAGCACATCAAGACGGTCAGATACGCAGTATTTT. J is TRBJ2-3 and V is TRBV6-5; no clear D. The V gene lost 7 bases and the J gene lost 4 bases, with 12 bases spanning the gap. The CDR3 has 13 residues. Germline CDR1 and CDR2: MNHEY and SVGAGI.

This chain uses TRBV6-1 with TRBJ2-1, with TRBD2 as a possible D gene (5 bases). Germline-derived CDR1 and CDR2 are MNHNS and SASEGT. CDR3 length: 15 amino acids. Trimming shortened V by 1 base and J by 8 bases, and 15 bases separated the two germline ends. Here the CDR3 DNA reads TGTGCCAGCAGTGAAGACGGACTTAGTATTGATGAGCAGTTCTTC. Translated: CASSEDGLSIDEQFF.